This T cell receptor (beta chain) was found in a study of OX40 agonist ivuxolimab in advanced cancers. The cohort excluded patients with autoimmune disease history or systemic immunosuppression. The V gene's germline CDR1 is SGHDT and CDR2 YYEEEE. Deletions cut 2 bases from V and 8 bases from J, with 16 bases between. There are 14 residues in the CDR3. Profiled with immunoSEQ multiplex PCR; TCRdb holds only in-frame clones, not every one. Here the sample spans about 46,000 clones, around 90% being singletons. This TCR came from an adult with an advanced solid tumor such as melanoma, head and neck, liver or kidney cancer. The specimen was CD4+ or CD8+ T cells sorted from blood, collected in a trial of the OX40 agonist ivuxolimab. This chain uses TRBV5-6 with TRBJ1-2; D unclear. The CDR3 loop reads CASSFLPTPGGYTF. The CDR3, as DNA: TGTGCCAGCAGCTTTCTTCCGACACCGGGAGGCTACACCTTC.